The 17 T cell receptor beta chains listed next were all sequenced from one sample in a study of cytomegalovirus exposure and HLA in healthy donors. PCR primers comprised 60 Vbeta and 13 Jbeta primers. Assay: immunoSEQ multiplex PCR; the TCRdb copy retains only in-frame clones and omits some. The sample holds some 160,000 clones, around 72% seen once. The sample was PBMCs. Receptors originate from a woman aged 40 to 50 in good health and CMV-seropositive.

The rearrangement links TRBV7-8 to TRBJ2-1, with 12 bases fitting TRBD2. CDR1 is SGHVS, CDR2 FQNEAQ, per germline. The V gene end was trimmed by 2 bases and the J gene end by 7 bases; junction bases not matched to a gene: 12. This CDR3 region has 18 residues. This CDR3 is CASSLTPLAGGLGNEQFF. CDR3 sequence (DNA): TGTGCCAGCAGCTTAACGCCGCTAGCGGGGGGGCTTGGGAATGAGCAGTTCTTC.

The DNA of the CDR3 is TGTGCCAGTAGTATTACTTATGGCTCCTACGAGCAGTACTTC. It translates to CASSITYGSYEQYF. The genes are TRBV19 and TRBJ2-7, with D uncertain. This CDR3 is 14 amino acids long. With 3 bases removed from V and 0 bases from J, the gap between germline ends came to 9 bases. CDR1 is LNHDA and CDR2 is SQIVND in the germline V gene (reference sequence). The complete variable domain, with remaining parts taken from reference TRBV19 and TRBJ2-7, reads DGGITQSPKYLFRKEGQNVTLSCEQNLNHDAMYWYRQDPGQGLRLIYYSQIVNDFQKGDIAEGYSVSREKKESFPLTVTSAQKNPTAFYLCASSITYGSYEQYFGPGTRLTVT.

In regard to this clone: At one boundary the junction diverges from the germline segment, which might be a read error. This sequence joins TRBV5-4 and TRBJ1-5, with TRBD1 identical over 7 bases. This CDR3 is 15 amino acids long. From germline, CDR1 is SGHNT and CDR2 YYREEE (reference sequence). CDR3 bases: TGTGCCAGTAGCTTGGGTGGGACAGATAATCAGCCCCAGCATTTT. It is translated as CASSLGGTDNQPQHF.

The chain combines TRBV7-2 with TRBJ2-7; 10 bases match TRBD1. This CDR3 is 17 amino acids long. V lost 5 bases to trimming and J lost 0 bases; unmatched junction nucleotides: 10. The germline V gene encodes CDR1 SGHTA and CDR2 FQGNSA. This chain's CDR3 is CASSPGGQGVGSYEQYF. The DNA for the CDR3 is TGTGCCAGCAGCCCCGGCGGACAGGGGGTTGGCTCCTACGAGCAGTACTTC.

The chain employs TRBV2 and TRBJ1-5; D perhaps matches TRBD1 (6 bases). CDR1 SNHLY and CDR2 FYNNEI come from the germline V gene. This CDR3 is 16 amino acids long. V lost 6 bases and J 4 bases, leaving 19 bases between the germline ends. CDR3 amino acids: CASRIGSDSKNQPQHF. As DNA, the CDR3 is TGTGCCAGCAGAATAGGTTCGGACAGTAAGAATCAGCCCCAGCATTTT.

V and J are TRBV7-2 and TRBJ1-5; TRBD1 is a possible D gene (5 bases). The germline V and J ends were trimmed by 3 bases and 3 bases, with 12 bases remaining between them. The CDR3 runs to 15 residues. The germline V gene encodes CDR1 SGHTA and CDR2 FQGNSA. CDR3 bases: TGTGCCAGCAGCTTTTCGGGGGGAGTCAATCAGCCCCAGCATTTT. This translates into CASSFSGGVNQPQHF.

DNA for the CDR3: TGTGCCAGTAGTATAAGGCGGGGGGGCTCAGATACGCAGTATTTT. This translates into CASSIRRGGSDTQYF. V is TRBV19 and J is TRBJ2-3, with 9 bases fitting TRBD2. After removal of 2 bases from V and 4 bases from J, the junction contained 4 bases not matched to a gene. The CDR3 runs to 15 residues. Germline V CDR1 and CDR2: LNHDA, SQIVND (reference sequence).

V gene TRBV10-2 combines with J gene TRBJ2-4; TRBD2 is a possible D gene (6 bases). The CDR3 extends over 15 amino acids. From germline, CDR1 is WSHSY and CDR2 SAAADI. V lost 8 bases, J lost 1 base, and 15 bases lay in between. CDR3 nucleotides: TGCGCCAGCGGCGGGGATTGGTTGGCCAAAAACATTCAGTACTTC. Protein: CASGGDWLAKNIQYF.

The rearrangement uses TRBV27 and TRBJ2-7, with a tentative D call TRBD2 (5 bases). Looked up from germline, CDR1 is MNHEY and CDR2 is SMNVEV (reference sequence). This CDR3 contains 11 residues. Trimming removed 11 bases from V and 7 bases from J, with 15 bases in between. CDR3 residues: CAAKGSLEQYF. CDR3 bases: TGTGCCGCTAAAGGGAGCTTGGAGCAGTACTTC.

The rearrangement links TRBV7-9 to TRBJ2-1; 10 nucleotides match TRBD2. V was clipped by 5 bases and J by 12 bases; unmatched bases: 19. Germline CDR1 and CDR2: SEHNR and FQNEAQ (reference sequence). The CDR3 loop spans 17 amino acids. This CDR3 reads CASSSLRGASGGGVQFF. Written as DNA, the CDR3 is TGTGCCAGCAGCAGCTTACGGGGGGCTAGCGGGGGCGGTGTGCAGTTCTTC.

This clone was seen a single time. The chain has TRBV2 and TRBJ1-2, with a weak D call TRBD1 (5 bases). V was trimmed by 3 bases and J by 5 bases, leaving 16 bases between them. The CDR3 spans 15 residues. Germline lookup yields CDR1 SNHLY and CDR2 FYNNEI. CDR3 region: CASSELDRPHYGYTF. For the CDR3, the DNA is TGTGCCAGCAGTGAGCTTGACAGACCGCATTATGGCTACACCTTC.

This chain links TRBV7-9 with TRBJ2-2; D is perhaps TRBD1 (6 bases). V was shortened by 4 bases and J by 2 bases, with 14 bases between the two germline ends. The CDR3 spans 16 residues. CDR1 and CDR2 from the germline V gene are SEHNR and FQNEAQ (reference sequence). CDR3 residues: CASSSGHMGNTGELFF. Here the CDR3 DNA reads TGTGCCAGCAGCTCGGGACACATGGGCAACACCGGGGAGCTGTTTTTT.

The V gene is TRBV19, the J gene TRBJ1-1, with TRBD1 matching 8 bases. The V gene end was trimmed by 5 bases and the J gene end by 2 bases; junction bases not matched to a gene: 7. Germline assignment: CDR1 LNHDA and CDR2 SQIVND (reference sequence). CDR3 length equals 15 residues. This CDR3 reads CASSRGQGINTEAFF. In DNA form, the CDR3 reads TGTGCCAGTAGTCGAGGACAGGGTATAAACACTGAAGCTTTCTTT. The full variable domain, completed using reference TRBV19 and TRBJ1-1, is DGGITQSPKYLFRKEGQNVTLSCEQNLNHDAMYWYRQDPGQGLRLIYYSQIVNDFQKGDIAEGYSVSREKKESFPLTVTSAQKNPTAFYLCASSRGQGINTEAFFGQGTRLTVV.

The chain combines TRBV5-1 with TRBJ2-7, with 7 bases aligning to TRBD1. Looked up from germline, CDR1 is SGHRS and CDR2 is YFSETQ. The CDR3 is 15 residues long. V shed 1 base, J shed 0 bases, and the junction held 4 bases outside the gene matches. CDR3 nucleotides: TGCGCCAGCAGCTTGAAGGGGGCGAGCTCCTACGAGCAGTACTTC. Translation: CASSLKGASSYEQYF.

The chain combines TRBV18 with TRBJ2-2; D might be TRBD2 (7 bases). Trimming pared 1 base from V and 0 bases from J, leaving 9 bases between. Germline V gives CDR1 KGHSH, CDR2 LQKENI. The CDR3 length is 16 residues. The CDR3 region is CASSPRGGANTGELFF. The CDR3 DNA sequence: TGTGCCAGCTCACCACGAGGGGGGGCGAACACCGGGGAGCTGTTTTTT.

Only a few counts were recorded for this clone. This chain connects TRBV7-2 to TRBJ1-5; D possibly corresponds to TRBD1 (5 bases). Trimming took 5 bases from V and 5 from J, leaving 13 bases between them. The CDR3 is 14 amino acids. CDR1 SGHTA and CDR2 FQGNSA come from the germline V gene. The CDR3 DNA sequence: TGTGCCAGCAGCACCGGGACTGGTTATCAGCCCCAGCATTTT. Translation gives CASSTGTGYQPQHF.

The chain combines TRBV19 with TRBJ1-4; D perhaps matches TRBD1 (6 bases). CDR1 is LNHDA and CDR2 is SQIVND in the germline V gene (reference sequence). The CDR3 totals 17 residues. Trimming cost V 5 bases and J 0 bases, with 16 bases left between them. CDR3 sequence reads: CASSPKQGYATNEKLFF. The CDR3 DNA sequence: TGTGCCAGTAGTCCAAAACAGGGCTACGCAACTAATGAAAAACTGTTTTTT.